The rows below give T cell receptor beta chains drawn from one sample of a study of T cell repertoires in cytomegalovirus infection. TCRdb re-called the reads with MiXCR, one entry per CDR3 protein. The repertoire holds about 920,000 distinct CDR3 sequences, with roughly 30% as singletons. These receptors lack a known antigen. The sample here was cultured CD8+ T cells from PBMCs, taken from culture after CMV antigen stimulation. The receptors were gathered from a human donor in good health (CMV status not recorded). Some clones in this sample may be carry-over from other donors' samples. CDR3s include the opening cysteine and the closing phenylalanine or tryptophan. D genes are given only for firm matches. The size entry is marked missing in some rows and otherwise reads once, few, many or a size class.

V gene	J gene	D gene	clone size	CDR3 DNA	CDR3 protein
TRBV7-9	TRBJ2-7	.	.	TGTGCCAGCAGTCAAGCGAGCTCCTACGAGCAGTACTTC	CASSQASSYEQYF
TRBV19	TRBJ1-1	TRBD1	few	TGTGCCAGTAGTATTGGGACAGGAGTTAACACTGAAGCTTTCTTT	CASSIGTGVNTEAFF
TRBV7-4	TRBJ2-5	TRBD1	few	TGTGCCAGCAGCTTAGGGCACAGGGGTCCACAAGAGACCCAGTACTTC	CASSLGHRGPQETQYF
TRBV12-3/TRBV12-4	TRBJ2-7	.	.	TGTGCCAGCAGTTTGGTAGGCCGAACCTACGAGCAGTACTTC	CASSLVGRTYEQYF
TRBV30	TRBJ1-1	TRBD1	.	TGTGCCTGGAGTGCTGACAGGGGGAACACTGAAGCTTTCTTT	CAWSADRGNTEAFF
TRBV6-6	TRBJ2-3	.	few	TGTGCCAGCAGTGGGACACTATCAAATACAGATACGCAGTATTTT	CASSGTLSNTDTQYF
TRBV10-3	TRBJ2-7	.	few	TGTGCCATCAGCCAAGACAGGACCTACGAGCAGTACTTC	CAISQDRTYEQYF
TRBV18	TRBJ2-7	TRBD1	.	TGTGCCAGCTCACCTCCGGGACAGTTTCACTACGAGCAGTACTTC	CASSPPGQFHYEQYF
TRBV12-5	TRBJ1-5	.	.	TGTGCTAGTGGTTTCGATAGCAATCAGCCCCAGCATTTT	CASGFDSNQPQHF
TRBV12-5	TRBJ2-6	.	few	TGTGCTAGTGGTTTGCGTCAGGTTCTTTTCTCTGGGGCCAACGTCCTGACTTTC	CASGLRQVLFSGANVLTF
TRBV20-1	TRBJ2-7	.	.	TGCAGTGCCCGGGACACTGACACCTACGAGCAGTACTTC	CSARDTDTYEQYF
TRBV7-6	TRBJ1-1	.	.	TGTGCCAGCAGCTTAGAGTGGGGTTCGGGGACTGAAGCTTTCTTT	CASSLEWGSGTEAFF
TRBV6-2/TRBV6-3	TRBJ1-5	.	many	TGTGCCAGCAGTTTTCGGGGGAAAATGGATCAGCCCCAGCATTTT	CASSFRGKMDQPQHF
TRBV27	TRBJ2-7	.	.	TGTGCCAGCAGTTCAGGACTGTACTACGAGCAGTACTTC	CASSSGLYYEQYF
TRBV6-6	TRBJ1-1	.	few	TGTGCCAGCAGTTCCAGGGGCTGGAACACTGAAGCTTTCTTT	CASSSRGWNTEAFF
TRBV12-3/TRBV12-4	TRBJ2-6	.	few	TGTGCCAGCAGTCTGGACAGTCTGACCGGGGCCAACGTCCTGACTTTC	CASSLDSLTGANVLTF
TRBV7-2	TRBJ1-5	.	few	TGTGCCAGCAGCTTTTATGGGGAGGGGAGGTCGACCCAGCATTTT	CASSFYGEGRSTQHF
TRBV7-6	TRBJ1-1	TRBD1	few	TGTGCCAGCAGCTTAACCCCCGTCGGGACAGGGGCGGGGAACACTGAAGCTTTCTTT	CASSLTPVGTGAGNTEAFF
TRBV19	TRBJ2-1	.	.	TGTGCCAGTAGGAAGGACACCACAAGGATCAATGAGCAGTTCTTC	CASRKDTTRINEQFF
TRBV14	TRBJ1-2	.	.	TGTGCCAGCAGCCAAGCGCGGAGAGAGATCAGGGATGGCTACACCTTC	CASSQARREIRDGYTF
TRBV19	TRBJ2-2	.	once	TGTACCAGTAGTATATATCACAGTAAGAACACCGGGGAGCTGTTTTTT	CTSSIYHSKNTGELFF
TRBV7-8	TRBJ2-3	.	many	TGTGCCAGCACCCTGGACCGCCGTCGGGATACGCAGTATTTT	CASTLDRRRDTQYF
TRBV4-3	TRBJ1-5	.	few	TGCGCCAGCAGCCAAGGAATTCAGGGGAATCAGCCCCAGCATTTT	CASSQGIQGNQPQHF
TRBV12-3/TRBV12-4	TRBJ1-1	.	.	TGTGCCAACAGTTTAGGTAGTGAAGCTTTCTTT	CANSLGSEAFF
TRBV6-1	TRBJ2-2	.	.	TGTGCCAGCAGTGAAGCGCAGATTGGGGAGCTGTTTTTT	CASSEAQIGELFF
TRBV12-3/TRBV12-4	TRBJ1-5	.	many	TGTGCCAGCAGTTTCCGGGGTTATAGCAATCAGCCCCAGCATTTT	CASSFRGYSNQPQHF
TRBV11-2	TRBJ1-2	.	once	TGTGCCAGCAGCTTATTTCGGTCCGAGATTGGCTATGGCTACACCTTC	CASSLFRSEIGYGYTF
TRBV7-4	TRBJ2-4	.	.	TGTGCCAGCAGCCCCCTGAAGGGGGAAGCCAAAAACATTCAGTACTTC	CASSPLKGEAKNIQYF
TRBV14	TRBJ1-1	.	few	TGTGCCAGCAGCCCGGGAAACCTGCGGAACACTGAAGCTTTCTTT	CASSPGNLRNTEAFF
TRBV6-5	TRBJ2-7	.	.	TGTGCCAGCAGTTACGGGCAGACCTACGAGCAGTACTTC	CASSYGQTYEQYF
TRBV7-6	TRBJ2-5	.	.	TGTGCCAGCAGCTTAGTTTTCCAGGGCACTCAAGAGACCCAGTACTTC	CASSLVFQGTQETQYF
TRBV7-9	TRBJ1-2	.	.	TGTGCCAGCAGCGCTGTTAGCAGGCGGTATGGCTACACCTTC	CASSAVSRRYGYTF
TRBV7-6	TRBJ2-3	TRBD2	.	TGTGCCAGCAGCTCCCTAGCGGGGGGATCAGATACGCAGTATTTT	CASSSLAGGSDTQYF
TRBV7-3	TRBJ2-1	TRBD1	few	TGTGCCAGCAGCTTAAACCAGGGGGCCTACAATGAGCAGTTCTTC	CASSLNQGAYNEQFF
TRBV4-1	TRBJ2-3	TRBD2	few	TGCGCCAGCAGCCAGACCCCCGGGACTAGAAGCACAGATACGCAGTATTTT	CASSQTPGTRSTDTQYF
TRBV15	TRBJ1-6	.	.	TGTGCCACCAGCGACGGGAGAAGCTCCTATAATTCACCCCTCCACTTT	CATSDGRSSYNSPLHF
TRBV27	TRBJ1-1	.	.	TGTGCCAGCAGTTTGATTTTAGGGAATACTGAAGCTTTCTTT	CASSLILGNTEAFF
TRBV27	TRBJ2-7	.	few	TGTGCCAGCAGTTTAGGCGGCAGGGTCCACGAGCAGTACTTC	CASSLGGRVHEQYF
TRBV5-4	TRBJ2-2	TRBD2	few	TGTGCCAGCAGCTGGGGGCGCGGGGGGGACACCGGGGAGCTGTTTTTT	CASSWGRGGDTGELFF
TRBV10-3	TRBJ1-1	TRBD1	once	TGTGCCATCAGTGGGGTAGGGACAGGGGATAACACTGAAGCTTTCTTT	CAISGVGTGDNTEAFF
TRBV6-1	TRBJ2-7	TRBD1	.	TGTGCCAGCACCCGGGACAGGGGGCACTACGAGCAGTACTTC	CASTRDRGHYEQYF
TRBV9	TRBJ2-1	TRBD1	.	TGTGCCAGCGGGCCTAACAGGGGCCACAATGAGCAGTTCTTC	CASGPNRGHNEQFF
TRBV19	TRBJ2-1	.	few	TGTGCCAGTAGTATATGGGGGGGCCCGAACAATGAGCAGTTCTTC	CASSIWGGPNNEQFF
TRBV6-5	TRBJ2-5	.	.	TGTGCCAGCAGTTACTCGTTCCAAGAGACCCAGTACTTC	CASSYSFQETQYF
TRBV28	TRBJ1-2	.	few	TGTGCCAGCGCAAGGGTCCCAACTAACTATGGCTACACCTTC	CASARVPTNYGYTF
TRBV7-9	TRBJ1-1	.	many	TGTGCCAGCAGGCCGAAGAGGCGCTTGAACACTGAAGCTTTCTTT	CASRPKRRLNTEAFF
TRBV6-2/TRBV6-3	TRBJ1-5	.	.	TGTGCCAGCCCTAACCTCACCATGGACAGCGGAATAGGCAATCAGCCCCAGCATTTT	CASPNLTMDSGIGNQPQHF
TRBV20-1	TRBJ2-7	.	.	TGCAGTGCTATGGGGGCCTACGAGCAGTACTTC	CSAMGAYEQYF
TRBV28	TRBJ1-3	.	few	TGTGCCAGCAGTTTTGACTTAAGCTCTGGAAACACCATATATTTT	CASSFDLSSGNTIYF
TRBV6-8	TRBJ2-1	.	once	TGTGCCAGCAGCACCTCGGGGGAGTCGGATGAGCAGTTCTTC	CASSTSGESDEQFF
TRBV5-4	TRBJ2-6	.	few	TGTGCCAGCAGCTTAGTCGGGCCTGGGGCCAACGTCCTGACTTTC	CASSLVGPGANVLTF
TRBV5-3	TRBJ2-5	.	few	TGTGCCAGCAGCCCAGGGGCGCCGGAGACCCAGTACTTC	CASSPGAPETQYF
TRBV7-9	TRBJ2-5	.	many	TGTGCCAGCAGCTTAGGGGATGGGGTCGGAGAGACCCAGTACTTC	CASSLGDGVGETQYF
TRBV6-2/TRBV6-3	TRBJ1-3	TRBD1	many	TGTGCCAGCAGGGACAGGAGCTCTGGAAACACCATATATTTT	CASRDRSSGNTIYF
TRBV7-2	TRBJ2-3	.	many	TGTGCCAGCAGCTTATACGGCAGGGGTAGGACAGATACGCAGTATTTT	CASSLYGRGRTDTQYF
TRBV6-6	TRBJ1-1	.	.	TGTGCCAGCAGTATGTGGACAAGGATGAACACTGAAGCTTTCTTT	CASSMWTRMNTEAFF
TRBV7-9	TRBJ2-5	.	many	TGTGCCAGCACCTACTCGGGAGGGGGCCGGCAAGAGACCCAGTACTTC	CASTYSGGGRQETQYF
TRBV27	TRBJ2-3	TRBD2	.	TGTGCCAGCAGCCGTGGACTAGCGGTAGATACGCAGTATTTT	CASSRGLAVDTQYF
TRBV7-3	TRBJ1-4	.	.	TGTGAGGGTTTGAAGGGGAATCGATATGAAAAACTGTTTTTT	CEGLKGNRYEKLFF
TRBV6-2/TRBV6-3	TRBJ2-3	.	.	TGTGCCAGCAGTTACTCGCTGGACCGAATTTGGGATACGCAGTATTTT	CASSYSLDRIWDTQYF